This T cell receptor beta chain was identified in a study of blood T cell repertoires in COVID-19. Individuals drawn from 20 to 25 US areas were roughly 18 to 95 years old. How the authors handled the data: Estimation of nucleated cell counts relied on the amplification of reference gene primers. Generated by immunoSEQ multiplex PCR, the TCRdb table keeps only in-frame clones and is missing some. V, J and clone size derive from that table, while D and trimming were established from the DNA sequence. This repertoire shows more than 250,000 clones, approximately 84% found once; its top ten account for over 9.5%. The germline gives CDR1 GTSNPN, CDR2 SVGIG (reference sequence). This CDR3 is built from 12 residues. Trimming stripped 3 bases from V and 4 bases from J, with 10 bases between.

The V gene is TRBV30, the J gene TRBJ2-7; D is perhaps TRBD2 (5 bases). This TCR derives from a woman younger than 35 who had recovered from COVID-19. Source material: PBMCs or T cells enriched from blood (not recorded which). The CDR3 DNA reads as TGTGCCTGGAGCCGGGGAGCATACGAGCAGTACTTC. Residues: CAWSRGAYEQYF.